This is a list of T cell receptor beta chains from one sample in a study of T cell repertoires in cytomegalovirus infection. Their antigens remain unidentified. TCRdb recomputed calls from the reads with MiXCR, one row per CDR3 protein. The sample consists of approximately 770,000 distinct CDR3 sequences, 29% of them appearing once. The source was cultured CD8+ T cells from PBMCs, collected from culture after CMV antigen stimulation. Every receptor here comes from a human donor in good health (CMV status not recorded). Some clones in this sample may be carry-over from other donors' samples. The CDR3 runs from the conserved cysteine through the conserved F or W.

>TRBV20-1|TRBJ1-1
CSARRQGENTEAFF
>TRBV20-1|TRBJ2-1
CSARDHYGGLAGGPPNEQFF
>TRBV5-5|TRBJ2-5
CASSSTGMGETQYF
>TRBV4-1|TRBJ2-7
CASSPNQGGPYEQYF
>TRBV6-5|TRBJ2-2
CASSYGLAGGRIGELFF
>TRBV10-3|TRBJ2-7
CAIGEKQSPPYEQYF
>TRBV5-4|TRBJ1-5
CASSLDPGGNQPQHF
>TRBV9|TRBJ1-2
CASRGSGWGYSRLYGYTF
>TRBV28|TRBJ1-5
CASSPSGGIRQPQHF
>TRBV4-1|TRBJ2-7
CASSHPSGGTYEQYF
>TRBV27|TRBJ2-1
CASSSLEGRISYNEQFF
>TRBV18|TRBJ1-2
CASSHEIRRYGYTF
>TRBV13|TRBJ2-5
CASSQLAEETQYF
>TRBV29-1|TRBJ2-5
CSVDGEFQETQYF
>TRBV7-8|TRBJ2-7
CASSLAGRAGEQYF
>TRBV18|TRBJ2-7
CASSPPGQGAEQYF
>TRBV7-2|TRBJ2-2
CASSSVVTGELFF
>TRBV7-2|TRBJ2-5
CASSLPGGLAGGFQETQYF
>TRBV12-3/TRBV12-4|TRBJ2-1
CASSFVRDREDPLPYNEQFF